Following are 31 T cell receptor beta chains from one sample sequenced in a study of blood T cell repertoires in COVID-19. TCRdb keeps only in-frame clones here, not all; method: immunoSEQ multiplex PCR. The repertoire holds some 200,000 clones, with around four fifths as singletons. The specimen sequenced was PBMCs or T cells enriched from blood (not recorded which). These receptors all come from a woman in her forties or fifties who had been exposed to COVID-19.

CDR3 sequence (DNA): TGTGCCAGCAGTTTATCGGGAAGGGGTACGAATCAGCCCCAGCATTTT. Translating gives CASSLSGRGTNQPQHF. The chain combines TRBV27 with TRBJ1-5; tentatively, D is TRBD1 (5 bases). V lost 0 bases to trimming and J lost 4 bases, with 13 bases between them. The CDR3 spans 16 residues. CDR1 and CDR2 (germline): MNHEY, SMNVEV (reference sequence).

This clone was seen once. J is TRBJ2-3 and V is TRBV24-1, with unresolved D. The CDR3 covers 13 residues. The germline V and J ends were trimmed by 6 bases and 0 bases, with 6 bases remaining between them. Germline V gene lookup returns CDR1 KGHDR and CDR2 SFDVKD. Here the CDR3 reads CATSLSSTDTQYF. The DNA of the CDR3 is TGTGCCACCAGTCTTTCTAGCACAGATACGCAGTATTTT.

CDR3 sequence reads: CASSLPPGSSYNSPLHF. The CDR3 DNA is TGTGCCAGCAGCTTGCCCCCCGGGAGCTCCTATAATTCACCCCTCCACTTT. The chain has TRBV11-3 and TRBJ1-6, with D unclear. The CDR3 has 17 residues. The ends were cut back, 3 bases at V and 0 bases at J, with 12 bases in the middle. Germline V CDR1 and CDR2: SGHNT, YENEEA.

V usage is TRBV28 and J usage is TRBJ1-5; 7 bases are a match to TRBD1. This CDR3 is built from 17 residues. J lost 4 bases, V lost 3 bases, and 12 bases had no gene match. The germline V gene has CDR1 MDHEN and CDR2 SYDVKM. The CDR3 reads CASSFGPHRGINQPQHF. The CDR3 region has the DNA TGTGCCAGCAGTTTTGGCCCTCACAGGGGTATTAATCAGCCCCAGCATTTT.

The chain carries TRBV5-1 and TRBJ2-7, with D tentatively TRBD1 (7 bases). Germline V gives CDR1 SGHRS, CDR2 YFSETQ. The CDR3 runs 13 residues. Trimming stripped 0 bases from V and 6 bases from J, with 10 bases between. The CDR3 DNA sequence: TGCGCCAGCAGCTTGGACAGGGGAGGCGAGCAGTACTTC. Protein sequence: CASSLDRGGEQYF.

The chain employs TRBV2 and TRBJ2-3, with a possible D match to TRBD2 (7 bases). This CDR3 has 16 amino acids. The V end lost 7 bases, the J end lost 3 bases, and 20 bases lay between the germline ends. Germline V lookup: CDR1 SNHLY, CDR2 FYNNEI. CDR3 protein: CASISTTGGRTDTQYF. The CDR3 DNA is TGTGCCAGCATAAGCACTACGGGGGGCCGAACAGATACGCAGTATTTT.

A remark on this clone: This CDR3 is also generated by other DNA sequences in the sample. The V and J genes are TRBV27 and TRBJ1-2, with a tentative D call TRBD1 (5 bases). The CDR3 is made up of 14 amino acids. Germline CDR1 reads MNHEY; CDR2 reads SMNVEV (reference sequence). V lost 5 bases and J 2 bases, leaving 12 bases between the germline ends. The CDR3: CASSTRGLNYGYTF. Here the CDR3 DNA reads TGTGCCAGCAGTACCCGGGGACTCAACTATGGCTACACCTTC.

CDR3 bases: TGTGCCAGTAGCGACATTCGGGGAACTGAAGCTTTCTTT. Translating it yields CASSDIRGTEAFF. The chain carries TRBV19 and TRBJ1-1; D not certain. With 6 bases removed from V and 5 bases from J, the gap between germline ends came to 13 bases. CDR3 size: 13 residues. Germline assignment: CDR1 LNHDA and CDR2 SQIVND (reference sequence). The full variable domain, its missing parts supplied by reference TRBV19 and TRBJ1-1, is DGGITQSPKYLFRKEGQNVTLSCEQNLNHDAMYWYRQDPGQGLRLIYYSQIVNDFQKGDIAEGYSVSREKKESFPLTVTSAQKNPTAFYLCASSDIRGTEAFFGQGTRLTVV.

The chain is built from TRBV6-5 and TRBJ2-3; D call uncertain. V was cut by 9 bases and J by 0 bases, with 4 bases left in between. The CDR3 sequence is 11 residues long. The V gene's germline CDR1 is MNHEY and CDR2 SVGAGI. CDR3 protein: CASSSTDTQYF. The CDR3 region has the DNA TGTGCCAGTTCGAGCACAGATACGCAGTATTTT.

This clone has only one observation. The rearrangement joins TRBV28 to TRBJ2-1, with 8 bases identical to TRBD2. The V and J ends lost 4 bases and 0 bases, in that order; junction bases with no gene match: 8. Germline CDR1 and CDR2: MDHEN and SYDVKM. This CDR3 has 17 residues. The CDR3 sequence is CASSWSGGYYSYNEQFF. In nucleotides, the CDR3 is TGTGCCAGCAGTTGGAGCGGGGGATATTACTCCTACAATGAGCAGTTCTTC.

The CDR3 coding sequence is TGTGCCACCAGCAGACTGCCGCCCCGACAGTGGTATGGCTACACCTTC. It is translated as CATSRLPPRQWYGYTF. The chain uses TRBV15 and TRBJ1-2, with D possibly TRBD1 on 5 matching bases. Germline V gene data show CDR1 as LNHNV and CDR2 as YYDKDF (reference sequence). With 2 bases removed from V and 5 bases from J, the gap between germline ends came to 18 bases. The CDR3 is 16 amino acids. Supplemented by reference TRBV15 and TRBJ1-2, the full variable domain reads DAMVIQNPRYQVTQFGKPVTLSCSQTLNHNVMYWYQQKSSQAPKLLFHYYDKDFNNEADTPDNFQSRRPNTSFCFLDIRSPGLGDTAMYLCATSRLPPRQWYGYTFGSGTRLTVV.

The chain couples TRBV2 to TRBJ1-3, with D unresolved. The CDR3 spans 13 residues. Trimming took off 4 bases at V and 3 bases at J, with 7 bases between the two ends. Germline CDR1 and CDR2: SNHLY and FYNNEI. For the CDR3, the DNA is TGTGCCAGCAGTGCGTCGGTTGGAAACACCATATATTTT. It is translated as CASSASVGNTIYF.

V and J are TRBV6-2 or TRBV6-3 and TRBJ1-1, with 7 bases that match TRBD1. The V gene's germline CDR1 is MNHEY and CDR2 SVGEGT. V trimming: 0 bases; J trimming: 5 bases; junction bases outside the gene matches: 0. The CDR3 spans 13 residues. CDR3 bases: TGTGCCAGCAGTTACTCGACAGGGACTGAAGCTTTCTTT. Residues: CASSYSTGTEAFF.

The rearrangement joins TRBV12-5 to TRBJ1-1; a possible D gene is TRBD1 (5 bases). V was cut by 2 bases and J by 10 bases, with 14 bases left in between. Germline V CDR1 and CDR2: LGHNT, FRNRAP. The CDR3 covers 13 residues. CDR3 residues: CASGLSGTGLAFF. The DNA for the CDR3 is TGTGCTAGTGGTTTGTCGGGGACGGGACTAGCTTTCTTT.

The chain couples TRBV7-2 to TRBJ1-1, with 8 bases lining up with TRBD1. The CDR3 is made up of 13 amino acids. V shed 0 bases and J 8 bases; nucleotides not matched to a gene: 2. The germline CDR1 and CDR2 sequences are SGHTA and FQGNSA. CDR3 region: CASSLARTGEAFF. The DNA of the CDR3 is TGTGCCAGCAGCTTAGCGCGGACAGGGGAAGCTTTCTTT. Full variable domain (rest looked up from reference TRBV7-2 and TRBJ1-1): GAGVSQSPSNKVTEKGKDVELRCDPISGHTALYWYRQSLGQGLEFLIYFQGNSAPDKSGLPSDRFSAERTGGSVSTLTIQRTQQEDSAVYLCASSLARTGEAFFGQGTRLTVV.

V usage is TRBV4-3 and J usage is TRBJ1-3; TRBD1 might be the D (6 bases). Germline V CDR1 and CDR2: LGHNA, YSLEER. CDR3 length equals 17 residues. Trimming removed 4 bases from V and 6 bases from J, with 22 bases in between. The CDR3 region is CASSPGGPSPSENTIYF. The CDR3 coding sequence is TGCGCCAGCAGCCCTGGGGGCCCGAGCCCCTCAGAAAACACCATATATTTT.

V is TRBV12-5 and J is TRBJ1-2; 8 bases match TRBD1. In germline, CDR1 is LGHNT, CDR2 FRNRAP. V lost 1 base, J lost 2 bases, and 3 bases stayed unmatched. The CDR3 runs 15 residues. This CDR3 reads CASGLGTGSNYGYTF. As DNA, the CDR3 is TGTGCTAGTGGTTTGGGGACAGGGTCGAACTATGGCTACACCTTC.

The chain joins TRBV18 to TRBJ1-4, with D perhaps matching TRBD1 (5 bases). The CDR3 consists of 15 residues. Between the trimmed V and J ends, which lost 2 bases and 4 bases, there was a span of 11 bases. Germline CDR1 and CDR2: KGHSH and LQKENI. For the CDR3, the DNA is TGTGCCAGCTCACCAAGACAGAGTAATAATGAAAAACTGTTTTTT. It yields the protein CASSPRQSNNEKLFF.

The V call is TRBV24-1, the J call TRBJ2-1, with TRBD1 identical over 8 bases. The length of the CDR3 is 16 residues. Germline V gene data show CDR1 as KGHDR and CDR2 as SFDVKD. V trimming: 4 bases; J trimming: 13 bases; junction bases outside the gene matches: 17. The CDR3 spells CATSDSRGLGGSTQFF. The CDR3 nucleotides read TGTGCCACCAGTGACTCCAGGGGGCTCGGGGGTTCAACTCAGTTCTTC.

This clone has a handful of counts. CDR3 nucleotide sequence: TGTGCCAAATCGACAGGACCAAACTCTGGAAACACCATATATTTT. Its protein product is CAKSTGPNSGNTIYF. The chain joins TRBV27 to TRBJ1-3; TRBD1 might be the D (6 bases). The V end lost 10 bases, the J end lost 0 bases, and 16 bases lay between the germline ends. The CDR3 covers 15 residues. Germline assignment: CDR1 MNHEY and CDR2 SMNVEV (reference sequence).

DNA for the CDR3: TGTGCCAGCAGCTTAGAACAGGCCGAGCAGTACTTC. It encodes CASSLEQAEQYF. The chain carries TRBV7-8 and TRBJ2-7; the D gene is possibly TRBD1 (5 bases). CDR3 length: 12 residues. The germline gives CDR1 SGHVS, CDR2 FQNEAQ. The V end lost 1 base, the J end lost 6 bases, and 7 bases lay between the germline ends.

This clone has a handful of counts. The chain is built from TRBV10-1 and TRBJ2-1; 12 nucleotides agree with TRBD1. The CDR3 is 14 amino acids. Germline values: CDR1 WNHNN, CDR2 SYGVQD (reference sequence). V lost 5 bases and J lost 10; bases outside the gene matches: 6. The CDR3: CASSPGQGAREQFF. The CDR3, as DNA: TGCGCCAGCAGTCCGGGACAGGGGGCACGAGAGCAGTTCTTC.

This clone was picked up a small number of times. The chain is built from TRBV2 and TRBJ1-6; TRBD1 is a possible D gene (5 bases). The CDR3 runs to 14 residues. CDR1 and CDR2 from the germline V gene are SNHLY and FYNNEI. Trimming shortened V by 3 bases and J by 7 bases, and 10 bases separated the two germline ends. CDR3 sequence reads: CASSEGGKNSPLHF. The CDR3 region has the DNA TGTGCCAGCAGTGAGGGGGGAAAGAATTCACCCCTCCACTTT.

This chain uses TRBV6-2 or TRBV6-3 with TRBJ2-7, with D possibly being TRBD2 (5 bases). Germline V CDR1 and CDR2: MNHEY, SVGEGT. This CDR3 comprises 14 residues. Trimming removed 2 bases from V and 4 bases from J, with 12 bases in between. The CDR3 DNA reads as TGTGCCAGCAGTTACGGAGGCTCCTGGTACGAGCAGTACTTC. This translates into CASSYGGSWYEQYF.

The V and J genes are TRBV6-4 and TRBJ2-1; 9 nucleotides align to TRBD2. The J segment lost 5 bases and the V segment lost 6 bases, leaving 17 bases of the junction unmatched. Germline V gene data show CDR1 as MRHNA and CDR2 as SNTAGT. The CDR3 consists of 18 residues. The CDR3, as DNA: TGTGCCAGCAGCGACCAGTTCGGTAGCGGGGGTCCTCACAATGAGCAGTTCTTC. As protein: CASSDQFGSGGPHNEQFF.

V is TRBV27 and J is TRBJ2-7; D unresolved. The CDR3 loop spans 13 amino acids. Germline loops: CDR1 MNHEY, CDR2 SMNVEV (reference sequence). The V end was cut by 0 bases, the J end by 4 bases, with 7 bases between. CDR3 loop: CASSLSPGYEQYF. The CDR3 nucleotides read TGTGCCAGCAGTTTATCGCCAGGTTACGAGCAGTACTTC.

The V and J genes are TRBV7-2 and TRBJ1-2; D gene ambiguous. Germline loops: CDR1 SGHTA, CDR2 FQGNSA. The CDR3 sequence is 14 residues long. V was clipped by 4 bases and J by 4 bases, with 13 bases between them. Written as DNA, the CDR3 is TGTGCCAGCAGCTCGCACGGGAGGCTCTATGGCTACACCTTC. It codes for CASSSHGRLYGYTF.

The chain recombines TRBV5-8 with TRBJ2-1; a weak D match, TRBD2 (5 bases). The CDR3 runs 15 residues. Trimming left V 4 bases short and J 4 bases short, with 15 bases between. Germline V gene lookup returns CDR1 SGHTS and CDR2 YDEGEE. The CDR3, as DNA: TGTGCCAGCAGCGCGGGCGATTGGGTTTACAATGAGCAGTTCTTC. Its protein product is CASSAGDWVYNEQFF.

This clone has only a few counts. The chain carries TRBV4-1 and TRBJ2-2, with 8 bases fitting TRBD2. The ends lost 0 bases at V and 6 bases at J; junction bases unmatched: 3. This CDR3 comprises 15 residues. Per germline, CDR1 MGHRA and CDR2 YSYEKL. CDR3 coding DNA: TGCGCCAGCAGCCAAGAAGGCGGGGGGCCCGGGGAGCTGTTTTTT. Translated: CASSQEGGGPGELFF.

The chain has TRBV7-2 and TRBJ2-5; D is unresolved. V was cut by 2 bases and J by 3 bases, with 13 bases left in between. CDR3 length equals 15 residues. Germline assignment: CDR1 SGHTA and CDR2 FQGNSA. CDR3 DNA: TGTGCCAGCAGCTTAACGGGTCTCCAGAAAGAGACCCAGTACTTC. This sequence encodes CASSLTGLQKETQYF.

The chain joins TRBV7-9 to TRBJ1-6; 7 nucleotides match TRBD1. Looked up from germline, CDR1 is SEHNR and CDR2 is FQNEAQ (reference sequence). CDR3 length: 14 residues. J was trimmed by 6 bases and V by 4 bases; bases with no gene match: 3. The CDR3 here is CASSSTGFNSPLHF. In DNA, the CDR3 is TGTGCCAGCAGCTCGACAGGGTTTAATTCACCCCTCCACTTT.